This record looks at one T cell receptor beta chain sequence and its context. Source study methods: From reference gene primer amplification, estimates of nucleated cell counts were derived. Only in-frame clones appear in the TCRdb table, and some are missing; sequencing was by immunoSEQ multiplex PCR. V and J calls and clone size are as listed in that table; D and trimming were resolved from the DNA. The sample lists around 400,000 clones, 70% to 90% seen once, with roughly 1.4% in the top ten. The data originate from a study of blood T cell repertoires in COVID-19. About the study: Samples taken during acute and convalescent COVID-19 were collected in the United States, Italy and Spain.

Trimming pared 0 bases from V and 0 bases from J, leaving 10 bases between. The germline gives CDR1 SGHRS, CDR2 YFSETQ. This CDR3 is 15 amino acids long. Each exposed participant met a COVID-19 case in the 2 weeks preceding study entry. The sequence was collected from a woman under 30 who had been exposed to COVID-19. The sequencing sample was made of PBMCs or T cells enriched from blood (not recorded which). The gene calls are TRBV5-1 and TRBJ2-7; D possibly corresponds to TRBD2 (5 bases). DNA for the CDR3: TGCGCCAGCAGCTTGGAAGCGGCAATCTCCTACGAGCAGTACTTC. Translation gives CASSLEAAISYEQYF.